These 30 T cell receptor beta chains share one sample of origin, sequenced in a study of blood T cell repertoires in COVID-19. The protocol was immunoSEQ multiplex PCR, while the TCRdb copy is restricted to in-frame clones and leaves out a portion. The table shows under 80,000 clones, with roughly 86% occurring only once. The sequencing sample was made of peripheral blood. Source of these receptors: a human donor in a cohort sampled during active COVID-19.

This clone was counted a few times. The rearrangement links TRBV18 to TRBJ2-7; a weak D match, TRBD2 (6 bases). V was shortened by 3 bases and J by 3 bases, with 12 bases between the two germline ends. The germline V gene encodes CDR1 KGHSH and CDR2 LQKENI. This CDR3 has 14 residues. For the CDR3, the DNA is TGTGCCAGCTCACCCGGGACTGTTAGCTACGAGCAGTACTTC. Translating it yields CASSPGTVSYEQYF.

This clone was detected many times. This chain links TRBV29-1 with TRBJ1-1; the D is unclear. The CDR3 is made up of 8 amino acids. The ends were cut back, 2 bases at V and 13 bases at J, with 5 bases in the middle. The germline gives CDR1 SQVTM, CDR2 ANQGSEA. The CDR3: CSVEIGFF. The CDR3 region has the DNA TGCAGCGTTGAAATCGGTTTCTTT.

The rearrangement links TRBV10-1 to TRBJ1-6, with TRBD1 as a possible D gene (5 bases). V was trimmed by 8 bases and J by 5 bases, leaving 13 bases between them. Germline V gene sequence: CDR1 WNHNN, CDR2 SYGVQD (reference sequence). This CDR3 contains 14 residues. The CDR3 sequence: CASSQGGNNSPLHF. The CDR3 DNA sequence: TGCGCCAGCTCCCAGGGAGGGAATAATTCACCCCTCCACTTT.

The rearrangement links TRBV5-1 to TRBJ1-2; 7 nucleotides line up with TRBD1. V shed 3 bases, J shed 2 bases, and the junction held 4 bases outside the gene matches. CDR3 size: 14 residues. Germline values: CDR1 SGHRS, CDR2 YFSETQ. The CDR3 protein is CASSWDSFNYGYTF. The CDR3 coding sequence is TGCGCCAGCAGCTGGGACAGCTTCAACTATGGCTACACCTTC.

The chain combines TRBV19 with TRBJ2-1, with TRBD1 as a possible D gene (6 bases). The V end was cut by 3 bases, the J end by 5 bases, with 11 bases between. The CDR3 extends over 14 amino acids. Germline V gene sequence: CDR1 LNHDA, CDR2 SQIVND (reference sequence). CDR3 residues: CASSISWTDNEQFF. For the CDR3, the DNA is TGTGCCAGTAGTATCTCATGGACAGACAATGAGCAGTTCTTC.

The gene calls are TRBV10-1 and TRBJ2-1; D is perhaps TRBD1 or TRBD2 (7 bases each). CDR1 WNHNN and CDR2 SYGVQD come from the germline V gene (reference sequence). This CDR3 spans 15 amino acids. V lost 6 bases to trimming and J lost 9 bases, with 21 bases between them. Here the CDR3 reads CASSEGAGVKGEQFF. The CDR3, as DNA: TGCGCCAGCAGCGAGGGGGCGGGAGTAAAGGGTGAGCAGTTCTTC.

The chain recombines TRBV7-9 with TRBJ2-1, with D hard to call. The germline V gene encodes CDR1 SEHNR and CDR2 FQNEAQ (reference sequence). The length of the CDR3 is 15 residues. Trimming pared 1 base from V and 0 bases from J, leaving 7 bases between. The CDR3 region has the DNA TGTGCCAGCAGCTTAGTTCTGAGCTCCTACAATGAGCAGTTCTTC. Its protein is CASSLVLSSYNEQFF. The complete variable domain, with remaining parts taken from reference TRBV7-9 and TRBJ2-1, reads DTGVSQNPRHKITKRGQNVTFRCDPISEHNRLYWYRQTLGQGPEFLTYFQNEAQLEKSRLLSDRFSAERPKGSFSTLEIQRTEQGDSAMYLCASSLVLSSYNEQFFGPGTRLTVL.

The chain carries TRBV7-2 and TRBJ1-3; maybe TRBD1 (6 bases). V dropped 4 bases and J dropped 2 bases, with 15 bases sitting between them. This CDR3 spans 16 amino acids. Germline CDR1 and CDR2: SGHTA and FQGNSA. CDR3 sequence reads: CASSSLTGGPGNTIYF. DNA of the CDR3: TGTGCCAGCAGCTCCTTGACAGGTGGACCTGGAAACACCATATATTTT.

The CDR3 reads CASSGGQMYNEQFF. In DNA, the CDR3 is TGTGCCAGCAGTGGTGGACAGATGTACAATGAGCAGTTCTTC. The gene calls are TRBV25-1 and TRBJ2-1; D is possibly TRBD1 (6 bases). This CDR3 spans 14 amino acids. CDR1 is MGHDK and CDR2 is SYGVNS in the germline V gene. V was cut by 4 bases and J by 4 bases, with 11 bases left in between.

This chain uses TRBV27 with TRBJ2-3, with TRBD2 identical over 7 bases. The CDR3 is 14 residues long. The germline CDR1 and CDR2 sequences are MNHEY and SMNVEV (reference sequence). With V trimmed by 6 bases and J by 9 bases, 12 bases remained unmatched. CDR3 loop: CASRSGGVTNTQYF. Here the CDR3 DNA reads TGTGCCAGCAGATCGGGGGGAGTCACAAACACGCAGTATTTT.

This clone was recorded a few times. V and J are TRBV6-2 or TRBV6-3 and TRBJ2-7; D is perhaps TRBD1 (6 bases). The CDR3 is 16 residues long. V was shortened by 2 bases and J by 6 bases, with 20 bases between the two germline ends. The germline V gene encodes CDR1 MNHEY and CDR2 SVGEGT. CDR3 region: CASSYMAPRGTGEQYF. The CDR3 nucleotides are TGTGCCAGCAGTTACATGGCCCCTAGGGGGACGGGCGAGCAGTACTTC.

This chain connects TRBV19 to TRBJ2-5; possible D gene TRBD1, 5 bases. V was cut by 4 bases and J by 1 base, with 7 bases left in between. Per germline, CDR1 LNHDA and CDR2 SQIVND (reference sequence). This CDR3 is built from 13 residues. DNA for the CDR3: TGTGCCAGTAGTAAGGGGTTCCAAGAGACCCAGTACTTC. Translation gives CASSKGFQETQYF.

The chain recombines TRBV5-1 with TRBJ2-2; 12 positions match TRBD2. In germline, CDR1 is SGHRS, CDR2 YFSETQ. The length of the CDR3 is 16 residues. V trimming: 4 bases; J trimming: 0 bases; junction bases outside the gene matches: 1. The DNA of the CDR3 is TGCGCCAGCAGCCGGACTAGCGGGACGAACACCGGGGAGCTGTTTTTT. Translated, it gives CASSRTSGTNTGELFF.

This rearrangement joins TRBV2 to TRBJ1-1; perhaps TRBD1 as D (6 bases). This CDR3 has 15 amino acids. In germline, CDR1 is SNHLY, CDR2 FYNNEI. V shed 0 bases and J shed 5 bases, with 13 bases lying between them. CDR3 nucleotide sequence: TGTGCCAGCAGTGAAGCGCGGGGGGCGCGGACTGAAGCTTTCTTT. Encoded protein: CASSEARGARTEAFF.

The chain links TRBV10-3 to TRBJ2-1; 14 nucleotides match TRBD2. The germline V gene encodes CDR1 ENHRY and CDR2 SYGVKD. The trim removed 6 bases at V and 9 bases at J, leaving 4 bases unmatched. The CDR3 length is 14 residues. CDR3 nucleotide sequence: TGTGCCATCAGGACGGGACTAGCGGGAGCTGAGCAGTTCTTC. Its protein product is CAIRTGLAGAEQFF.

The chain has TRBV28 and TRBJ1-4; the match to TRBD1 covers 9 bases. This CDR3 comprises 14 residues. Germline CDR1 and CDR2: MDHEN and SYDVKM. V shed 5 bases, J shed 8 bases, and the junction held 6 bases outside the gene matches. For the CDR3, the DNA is TGTGCCAGCAGTCTCAGACAGGGGGGCGAAAAACTGTTTTTT. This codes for CASSLRQGGEKLFF.

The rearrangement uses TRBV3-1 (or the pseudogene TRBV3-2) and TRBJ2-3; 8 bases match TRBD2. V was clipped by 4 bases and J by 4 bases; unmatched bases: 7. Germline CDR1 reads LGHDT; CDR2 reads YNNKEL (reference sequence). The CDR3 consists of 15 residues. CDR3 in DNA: TGTGCCAGCAGCCGCCCCGGGACTAGGTCAGATACGCAGTATTTT. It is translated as CASSRPGTRSDTQYF.

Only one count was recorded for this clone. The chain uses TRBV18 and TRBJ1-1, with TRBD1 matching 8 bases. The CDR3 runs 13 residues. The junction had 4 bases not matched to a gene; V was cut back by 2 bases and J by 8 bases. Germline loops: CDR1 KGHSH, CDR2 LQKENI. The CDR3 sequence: CASSPGQGGEAFF. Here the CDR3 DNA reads TGTGCCAGCTCACCAGGACAGGGTGGGGAAGCTTTCTTT.

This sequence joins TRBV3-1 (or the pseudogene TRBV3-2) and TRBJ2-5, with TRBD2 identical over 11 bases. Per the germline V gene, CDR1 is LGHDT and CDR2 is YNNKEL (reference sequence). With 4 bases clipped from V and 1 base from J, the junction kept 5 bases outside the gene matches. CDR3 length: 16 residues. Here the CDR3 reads CASSPLAGGIQETQYF. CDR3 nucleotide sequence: TGTGCCAGCAGCCCTTTAGCGGGAGGGATCCAAGAGACCCAGTACTTC.

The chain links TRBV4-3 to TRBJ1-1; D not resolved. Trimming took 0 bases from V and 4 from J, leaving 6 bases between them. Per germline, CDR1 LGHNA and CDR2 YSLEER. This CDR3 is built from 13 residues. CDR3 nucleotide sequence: TGCGCCAGCAGCCAAGATCGGGGCACTGAAGCTTTCTTT. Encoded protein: CASSQDRGTEAFF.

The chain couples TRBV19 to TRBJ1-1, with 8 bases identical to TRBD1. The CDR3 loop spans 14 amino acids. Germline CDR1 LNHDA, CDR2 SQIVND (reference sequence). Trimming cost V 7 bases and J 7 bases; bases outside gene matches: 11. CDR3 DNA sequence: TGTGCCAGTACCAAAGGGACAGGACCATATGAAGCTTTCTTT. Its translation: CASTKGTGPYEAFF.

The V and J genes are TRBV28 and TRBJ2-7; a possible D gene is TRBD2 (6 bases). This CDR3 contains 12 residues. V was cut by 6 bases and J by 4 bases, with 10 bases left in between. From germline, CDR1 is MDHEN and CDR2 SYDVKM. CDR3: CASREGKYEQYF. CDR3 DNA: TGTGCCAGCAGGGAGGGGAAATACGAGCAGTACTTC.

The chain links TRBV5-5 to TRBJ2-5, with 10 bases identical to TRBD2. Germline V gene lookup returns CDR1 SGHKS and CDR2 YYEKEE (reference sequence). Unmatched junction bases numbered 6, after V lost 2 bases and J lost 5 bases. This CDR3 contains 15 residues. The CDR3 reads CASSFRTSGTETQYF. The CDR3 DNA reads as TGTGCCAGCAGCTTCCGAACTAGCGGGACTGAGACCCAGTACTTC.

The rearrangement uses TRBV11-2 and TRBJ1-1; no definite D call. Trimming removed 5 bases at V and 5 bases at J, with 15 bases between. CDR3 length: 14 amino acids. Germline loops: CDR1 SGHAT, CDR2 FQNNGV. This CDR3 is CASSLRLPGTEAFF. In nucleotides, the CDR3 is TGTGCCAGCAGCCTCAGGCTCCCGGGGACTGAAGCTTTCTTT.

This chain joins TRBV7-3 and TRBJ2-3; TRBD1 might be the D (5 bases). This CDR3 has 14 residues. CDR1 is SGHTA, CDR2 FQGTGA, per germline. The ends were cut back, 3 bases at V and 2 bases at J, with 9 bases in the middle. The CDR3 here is CASSFWGPTDTQYF. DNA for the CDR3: TGTGCCAGCAGCTTCTGGGGCCCCACAGATACGCAGTATTTT.

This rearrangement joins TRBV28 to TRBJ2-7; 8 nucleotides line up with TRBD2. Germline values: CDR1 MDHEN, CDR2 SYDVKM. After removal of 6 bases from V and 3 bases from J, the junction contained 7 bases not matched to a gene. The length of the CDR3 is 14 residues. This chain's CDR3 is CASRHSGSHYEQYF. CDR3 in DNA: TGTGCCAGCAGACACAGCGGGAGCCACTACGAGCAGTACTTC.

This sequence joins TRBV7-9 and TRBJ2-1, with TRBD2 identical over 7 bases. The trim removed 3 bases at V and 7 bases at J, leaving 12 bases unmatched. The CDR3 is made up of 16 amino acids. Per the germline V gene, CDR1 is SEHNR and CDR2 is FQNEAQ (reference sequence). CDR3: CASSLRSGKEGNEQFF. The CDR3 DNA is TGTGCCAGCAGCTTGAGGAGCGGGAAGGAGGGGAATGAGCAGTTCTTC.

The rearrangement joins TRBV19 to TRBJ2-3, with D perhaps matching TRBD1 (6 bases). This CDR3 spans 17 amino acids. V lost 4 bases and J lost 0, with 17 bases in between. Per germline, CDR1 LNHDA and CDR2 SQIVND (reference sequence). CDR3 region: CASSTFRGGPSTDTQYF. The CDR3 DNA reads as TGTGCCAGTAGTACCTTCCGAGGGGGTCCTAGCACAGATACGCAGTATTTT.

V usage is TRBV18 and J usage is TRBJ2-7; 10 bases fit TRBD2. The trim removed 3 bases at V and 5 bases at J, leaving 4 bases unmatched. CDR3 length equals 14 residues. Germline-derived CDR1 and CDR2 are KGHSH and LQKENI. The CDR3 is CASSPGLAGDEQYF. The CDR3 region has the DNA TGTGCCAGCTCACCGGGCCTAGCGGGGGACGAGCAGTACTTC.

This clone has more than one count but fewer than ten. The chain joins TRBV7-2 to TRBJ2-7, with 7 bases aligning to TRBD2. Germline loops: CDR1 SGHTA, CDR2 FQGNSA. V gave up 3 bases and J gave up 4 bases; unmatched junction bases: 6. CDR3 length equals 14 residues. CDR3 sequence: CASSLGLSRYEQYF. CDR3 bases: TGTGCCAGCAGCTTGGGACTAAGCCGTTACGAGCAGTACTTC.